One sample yielded the 31 T cell receptor beta chains listed below, sequenced in a study of cytomegalovirus exposure and HLA in healthy donors. PCR involved 60 Vbeta and 13 Jbeta primers. Assay: immunoSEQ multiplex PCR; the TCRdb copy retains only in-frame clones and omits some. The data show some 150,000 clones, 75% to 90% seen once. The material sequenced was PBMCs. The receptors originated from a woman aged 25 to 39 in good health and CMV-seronegative.

V gene TRBV11-2 combines with J gene TRBJ2-7; D may be TRBD2 (5 bases). CDR1 and CDR2 from the germline V gene are SGHAT and FQNNGV. The CDR3 runs 17 residues. Trimming cost V 1 base and J 0 bases, with 16 bases left between them. This chain's CDR3 is CASSLGLTWESSYEQYF. The CDR3 region has the DNA TGTGCCAGCAGCTTAGGATTGACCTGGGAGAGCTCCTACGAGCAGTACTTC. The variable domain in full, completed from reference TRBV11-2 and TRBJ2-7, reads EAGVAQSPRYKIIEKRQSVAFWCNPISGHATLYWYQQILGQGPKLLIQFQNNGVVDDSQLPKDRFSAERLKGVDSTLKIQPAKLEDSAVYLCASSLGLTWESSYEQYFGPGTRLTVT.

This clone was observed a handful of times. The J gene is TRBJ1-2, the V gene TRBV6-5; TRBD1 matches 7 bases. Per the germline V gene, CDR1 is MNHEY and CDR2 is SVGAGI. The CDR3 spans 16 residues. The V segment lost 0 bases and the J segment 0 bases; nucleotides outside the gene matches: 4. The CDR3 sequence: CASSYSRQGANYGYTF. The CDR3 nucleotides are TGTGCCAGCAGTTACTCGAGACAGGGAGCTAACTATGGCTACACCTTC.

For this clone: Distinct nucleotide sequences in the sample also encode this CDR3. The rearrangement joins TRBV7-9 to TRBJ2-7; weak D call: TRBD1 (6 bases). The CDR3 spans 12 residues. Germline V gives CDR1 SEHNR, CDR2 FQNEAQ (reference sequence). V shed 5 bases and J shed 4 bases, with 9 bases lying between them. CDR3: CASSGTGYEQYF. CDR3 nucleotide sequence: TGTGCCAGCAGCGGAACAGGGTACGAGCAGTACTTC.

This clone has only a few counts. The chain is built from TRBV14 and TRBJ2-1, with TRBD2 identical over 7 bases. The CDR3 has 16 residues. The germline V gene has CDR1 SGHDN and CDR2 FVKESK. V lost 3 bases, J lost 0 bases, and 5 bases stayed unmatched. In DNA form, the CDR3 reads TGTGCCAGCAGCCATTTAGCGGGCAGCTCCTACAATGAGCAGTTCTTC. Translating it yields CASSHLAGSSYNEQFF.

The genes are TRBV19 and TRBJ1-2, with D hard to call. Looked up from germline, CDR1 is LNHDA and CDR2 is SQIVND (reference sequence). Trimming pared 3 bases from V and 8 bases from J, leaving 13 bases between. The length of the CDR3 is 13 residues. CDR3 protein: CASSIGGRGGYTF. CDR3 DNA sequence: TGTGCCAGTAGTATCGGAGGGCGGGGAGGCTACACCTTC. The whole variable domain, filled in from reference TRBV19 and TRBJ1-2, reads DGGITQSPKYLFRKEGQNVTLSCEQNLNHDAMYWYRQDPGQGLRLIYYSQIVNDFQKGDIAEGYSVSREKKESFPLTVTSAQKNPTAFYLCASSIGGRGGYTFGSGTRLTVV.

V usage is TRBV15 and J usage is TRBJ2-7; TRBD1 agrees at 9 bases. Trimming cost V 0 bases and J 6 bases; bases outside gene matches: 6. Germline CDR1 reads LNHNV; CDR2 reads YYDKDF (reference sequence). CDR3 length: 15 residues. The CDR3 region is CATSRDRGQGCEQYF. The CDR3 coding sequence is TGTGCCACCAGCAGAGATCGGGGACAGGGTTGCGAGCAGTACTTC.

The genes are TRBV19 and TRBJ2-7, with 15 bases fitting TRBD2. V gave up 7 bases and J gave up 6 bases; unmatched junction bases: 13. CDR3 length: 17 residues. Germline CDR1 is LNHDA and CDR2 is SQIVND (reference sequence). CDR3 sequence (DNA): TGTGCCAGTACCAAGGGTCCCGGGACTAGCGGGAGGTCCGAGCAGTACTTC. Translated, it gives CASTKGPGTSGRSEQYF.

This chain links TRBV6-1 with TRBJ2-7, with TRBD2 identical over 8 bases. This CDR3 has 13 residues. V lost 6 bases and J lost 6; bases outside the gene matches: 7. Germline V gene lookup returns CDR1 MNHNS and CDR2 SASEGT. The CDR3 nucleotides read TGTGCCAGCAGCCCGGGACTAGTACGCGAGCAGTACTTC. It codes for CASSPGLVREQYF.

The chain carries TRBV5-1 and TRBJ2-3; 16 bases match TRBD2. V was pared by 4 bases and J by 0 bases, with 2 bases of the junction left unmatched. CDR1 SGHRS and CDR2 YFSETQ come from the germline V gene. This CDR3 region has 17 residues. CDR3 nucleotides: TGCGCCAGCAGCGGGGGACTAGCGGGAGGGAGCACAGATACGCAGTATTTT. Protein: CASSGGLAGGSTDTQYF.

The genes are TRBV30 and TRBJ1-3; D call uncertain. V dropped 2 bases and J dropped 6 bases, with 5 bases sitting between them. Germline V lookup: CDR1 GTSNPN, CDR2 SVGIG (reference sequence). This CDR3 region has 11 residues. CDR3 DNA sequence: TGTGCCTGGAGTTCAGAAAACACCATATATTTT. This sequence encodes CAWSSENTIYF.

V and J are TRBV9 and TRBJ2-2; D is unclear. Germline CDR1 and CDR2: SGDLS and YYNGEE. V lost 1 base to trimming and J lost 1 base, with 5 bases between them. The CDR3 has 14 amino acids. The CDR3 protein is CASSVSQNTGELFF. In nucleotides, the CDR3 is TGTGCCAGCAGCGTATCACAGAACACCGGGGAGCTGTTTTTT.

This clone was seen at least ten times. V usage is TRBV6-6 and J usage is TRBJ1-6; D might be TRBD1 (5 bases). The V gene lost 0 bases and the J gene lost 14 bases, with 14 bases spanning the gap. The CDR3 is 14 residues long. The germline V gene encodes CDR1 MNHNY and CDR2 SVGAGI (reference sequence). CDR3 amino acids: CASSYSGEGQALHF. The DNA for the CDR3 is TGTGCCAGCAGTTACTCTGGGGAGGGGCAGGCCCTCCACTTT.

The chain is built from TRBV19 and TRBJ1-2; 11 bases align to TRBD1. The V and J ends lost 5 bases and 6 bases, in that order; junction bases with no gene match: 2. This CDR3 comprises 13 residues. Germline V gives CDR1 LNHDA, CDR2 SQIVND (reference sequence). The CDR3, as DNA: TGTGCCAGTAGTGGACAGGGGGCGAATGGCTACACCTTC. Residues: CASSGQGANGYTF.

This clone was recorded once. The J gene is TRBJ2-3, the V gene TRBV5-1; 9 bases map to TRBD2. From germline, CDR1 is SGHRS and CDR2 YFSETQ. The ends lost 1 base at V and 0 bases at J; junction bases unmatched: 6. This CDR3 is 17 amino acids long. The CDR3 loop reads CASSLSTSGASTDTQYF. The CDR3 nucleotides are TGCGCCAGCAGCTTGTCGACTAGCGGAGCTAGCACAGATACGCAGTATTTT.

V usage is TRBV5-1 and J usage is TRBJ2-2; 14 bases map to TRBD2. The V gene's germline CDR1 is SGHRS and CDR2 YFSETQ. The CDR3 totals 16 residues. V dropped 5 bases and J dropped 8; count of bases not matched to a gene: 8. CDR3 in amino acids: CASSSGTSGSLGELFF. CDR3 in DNA: TGCGCCAGCAGTTCCGGGACTAGCGGGAGTCTTGGGGAGCTGTTTTTT.

This chain joins TRBV5-4 and TRBJ2-1; 9 bases agree with TRBD1. The CDR3 consists of 15 residues. With 6 bases clipped from V and 0 bases from J, the junction kept 4 bases outside the gene matches. Germline V lookup: CDR1 SGHNT, CDR2 YYREEE (reference sequence). CDR3 loop: CASTWTGDSYNEQFF. The CDR3 DNA is TGTGCCAGCACCTGGACAGGGGACTCCTACAATGAGCAGTTCTTC.

CDR3 DNA: TGTGCCATCAGTGATGGGACAGGGGGCTACGAGCAGTACTTC. It codes for CAISDGTGGYEQYF. The rearrangement joins TRBV10-3 to TRBJ2-7, with TRBD1 identical over 11 bases. Trimming cost V 3 bases and J 3 bases; bases outside gene matches: 1. CDR1 and CDR2 from the germline V gene are ENHRY and SYGVKD. The CDR3 spans 14 residues.

The rearrangement uses TRBV14 and TRBJ2-1; 9 bases map to TRBD2. Germline V gives CDR1 SGHDN, CDR2 FVKESK. J was trimmed by 6 bases and V by 4 bases; bases with no gene match: 10. The CDR3 has 16 amino acids. The CDR3 DNA reads TGTGCCAGCAGCCGGCGACTAGCGGCCAATACCAATGAGCAGTTCTTC. This encodes CASSRRLAANTNEQFF.

This chain links TRBV10-3 with TRBJ2-3; D perhaps matches TRBD1 (6 bases). This CDR3 contains 15 residues. Germline V gene sequence: CDR1 ENHRY, CDR2 SYGVKD. Between the trimmed V and J ends, which lost 3 bases and 3 bases, there was a span of 13 bases. CDR3 sequence: CAISERSQGTDTQYF. The DNA for the CDR3 is TGTGCCATCAGTGAAAGGTCGCAGGGGACAGATACGCAGTATTTT.

The chain uses TRBV2 and TRBJ2-3; possibly TRBD2 for D (6 bases). CDR3 length equals 14 residues. From germline, CDR1 is SNHLY and CDR2 FYNNEI. Trimming shortened V by 1 base and J by 6 bases, and 11 bases separated the two germline ends. The CDR3 DNA follows: TGTGCCAGCAGTGAAGAGACTAGAGGGGATACGCAGTATTTT. Its translation: CASSEETRGDTQYF.

The V gene is TRBV19, the J gene TRBJ1-4, with D perhaps TRBD1 (5 bases). The CDR3 extends over 15 amino acids. V was shortened by 0 bases and J by 8 bases, with 13 bases between the two germline ends. Germline values: CDR1 LNHDA, CDR2 SQIVND (reference sequence). The CDR3 here is CASSIDGTWWEKLFF. The DNA for the CDR3 is TGTGCCAGTAGTATAGACGGGACTTGGTGGGAAAAACTGTTTTTT. The variable domain in full, completed from reference TRBV19 and TRBJ1-4, reads DGGITQSPKYLFRKEGQNVTLSCEQNLNHDAMYWYRQDPGQGLRLIYYSQIVNDFQKGDIAEGYSVSREKKESFPLTVTSAQKNPTAFYLCASSIDGTWWEKLFFGSGTQLSVL.

This chain joins TRBV9 and TRBJ2-7, with D possibly being TRBD1 (5 bases). Trimming stripped 1 base from V and 2 bases from J, with 10 bases between. Germline loops: CDR1 SGDLS, CDR2 YYNGEE. The CDR3 is made up of 14 amino acids. As DNA, the CDR3 is TGTGCCAGCAGCGTATCCGACAGCACCTACGAGCAGTACTTC. Translating it yields CASSVSDSTYEQYF.

The chain combines TRBV29-1 with TRBJ2-1; 9 nucleotides align to TRBD1. Unmatched junction bases numbered 12, after V lost 3 bases and J lost 9 bases. Germline CDR1 and CDR2: SQVTM and ANQGSEA. The CDR3 is 15 residues long. The CDR3 loop is CSVDTPGQGSGEQFF. In DNA form, the CDR3 reads TGCAGCGTTGATACACCGGGACAGGGTTCGGGTGAGCAGTTCTTC.

The chain has TRBV6-6 and TRBJ2-7; D is perhaps TRBD2 (5 bases). Germline CDR1 reads MNHNY; CDR2 reads SVGAGI (reference sequence). This CDR3 region has 15 residues. The V gene lost 2 bases and the J gene lost 1 base, with 12 bases spanning the gap. The CDR3 region has the DNA TGTGCCAGCAGTTACCTTCCGGACTCTTCCTACGAGCAGTACTTC. This sequence encodes CASSYLPDSSYEQYF.

This chain uses TRBV18 with TRBJ2-7; TRBD1 agrees at 9 bases. Per the germline V gene, CDR1 is KGHSH and CDR2 is LQKENI. The CDR3 consists of 14 residues. J was trimmed by 6 bases and V by 4 bases; bases with no gene match: 7. The chain's CDR3 is CASSRRTGESEQYF. In nucleotides, the CDR3 is TGTGCCAGCTCACGACGGACAGGGGAATCCGAGCAGTACTTC.

The chain carries TRBV7-8 and TRBJ1-2; D uncertain. Looked up from germline, CDR1 is SGHVS and CDR2 is FQNEAQ. Trimming stripped 2 bases from V and 6 bases from J, with 10 bases between. The CDR3 contains 13 residues. CDR3 sequence reads: CASSLNPLHGYTF. The CDR3 nucleotides read TGTGCCAGCAGCTTAAATCCCCTCCATGGCTACACCTTC.

The chain joins TRBV7-9 to TRBJ1-1; 9 nucleotides agree with TRBD1. The CDR3 is 15 amino acids. V shed 5 bases and J 4 bases; nucleotides not matched to a gene: 8. Germline CDR1 is SEHNR and CDR2 is FQNEAQ (reference sequence). CDR3 loop: CASSPRGDRATEAFF. DNA of the CDR3: TGTGCCAGCAGCCCCAGGGGGGACAGGGCCACTGAAGCTTTCTTT.

In the case of this clone: A read error may produce the germline difference seen at one junction end. The chain couples TRBV5-1 to TRBJ2-7; 8 nucleotides agree with TRBD2. The CDR3 is 13 amino acids. CDR1 SGHRS and CDR2 YFSETQ come from the germline V gene. CDR3 region: CASSTGGVPSLHF. DNA of the CDR3: TGCGCCAGCAGCACGGGGGGGGTCCCCTCTCTTCACTTC.

This clone turned up a few times. This chain links TRBV6-1 with TRBJ1-4; weak D call: TRBD1 (6 bases). Trimming took 7 bases from V and 3 from J, leaving 12 bases between them. CDR1 is MNHNS, CDR2 SASEGT, per germline. The CDR3 is 14 amino acids. CDR3 amino acids: CASNRGQSNEKLFF. Written as DNA, the CDR3 is TGTGCCAGCAATCGGGGACAATCTAATGAAAAACTGTTTTTT.

CDR3 loop: CATSRAQSVTGKLFF. As DNA, the CDR3 is TGTGCCACCAGCAGAGCCCAATCTGTGACAGGAAAACTGTTTTTT. The chain employs TRBV15 and TRBJ1-4; a weak D match, TRBD1 (6 bases). Germline-derived CDR1 and CDR2 are LNHNV and YYDKDF (reference sequence). The CDR3 length is 15 residues. Trimming cost V 1 base and J 10 bases, with 16 bases left between them.

The rearrangement links TRBV4-1 to TRBJ1-2; 9 positions match TRBD1. Per the germline V gene, CDR1 is MGHRA and CDR2 is YSYEKL. V shed 4 bases and J 4 bases; nucleotides not matched to a gene: 7. The CDR3 runs to 15 residues. As DNA, the CDR3 is TGCGCCAGCAGCCCCGGGACAGGGAATATCTATGGCTACACCTTC. Translated: CASSPGTGNIYGYTF.